One and the same sample provided the 8 T cell receptor beta chains below, sequenced in a study of T cells after yellow fever vaccination. From the 5' RACE reads, TCRdb called clonotypes with MiXCR, one entry per CDR3 protein. The data contain about 300,000 distinct CDR3 sequences, about 4% of them seen just once; the ten biggest clones take up less than 25%. The source was PBMCs, collected 5 days after the yellow fever booster vaccination. These receptors all come from a young man who received the YFV17D yellow fever vaccine.

The chain carries TRBV5-5 and TRBJ2-5; 9 bases line up with TRBD2. V lost 5 bases, J lost 5 bases, and 7 bases stayed unmatched. Germline CDR1 is SGHKS and CDR2 is YYEKEE (reference sequence). This CDR3 has 14 residues. Here the CDR3 DNA reads TGTGCCAGCAGAAGGCGGGGGGGGGAGGAGACCCAGTACTTC. Translation: CASRRRGGEETQYF.

This clonotype has only a few counts. The chain has TRBV7-9 and TRBJ2-5; D possibly uses TRBD1 or TRBD2 (5 bases each). V was pared by 3 bases and J by 4 bases, with 21 bases between. CDR3 length equals 17 residues. Germline V gene data show CDR1 as SEHNR and CDR2 as FQNEAQ (reference sequence). CDR3 sequence: CASSFTSGTWGTETQYF. CDR3 nucleotide sequence: TGTGCCAGCAGCTTTACCTCCGGGACCTGGGGGACAGAGACCCAGTACTTC.

This clonotype was seen a few times. The rearrangement joins TRBV12-5 to TRBJ2-1, with D possibly TRBD1 on 6 matching bases. There are 16 residues in the CDR3. Germline V lookup: CDR1 LGHNT, CDR2 FRNRAP. V was shortened by 6 bases and J by 0 bases, with 15 bases between the two germline ends. The CDR3 here is CASGSLQGSSYNEQFF. The CDR3 DNA sequence: TGTGCTAGTGGCTCCCTACAGGGCAGCTCCTACAATGAGCAGTTCTTC.

This clonotype was observed at least ten times. The chain links TRBV10-3 to TRBJ2-2; the D gene is possibly TRBD1 (5 bases). The CDR3 loop spans 17 amino acids. The V gene's germline CDR1 is ENHRY and CDR2 SYGVKD. The V end lost 6 bases, the J end lost 0 bases, and 17 bases lay between the germline ends. For the CDR3, the DNA is TGTGCCATCAGGACACCCCTGGGGCAACCGAACACCGGGGAGCTGTTTTTT. This encodes CAIRTPLGQPNTGELFF.

This clonotype was counted a few times. The rearrangement joins TRBV5-1 to TRBJ2-7; D might be TRBD2 (6 bases). The CDR3 sequence is 15 residues long. With 6 bases removed from V and 2 bases from J, the gap between germline ends came to 18 bases. Germline assignment: CDR1 SGHRS and CDR2 YFSETQ. The CDR3 here is CASNAGRLGAYEQYF. CDR3 DNA sequence: TGCGCCAGCAACGCCGGGAGATTGGGCGCCTACGAGCAGTACTTC.

This clonotype has more than one count but fewer than ten. The genes are TRBV7-9 and TRBJ2-1; 7 nucleotides match TRBD1. Germline assignment: CDR1 SEHNR and CDR2 FQNEAQ (reference sequence). The V and J ends lost 5 bases and 0 bases, in that order; junction bases with no gene match: 7. There are 16 residues in the CDR3. The CDR3 reads CASSHPGQRSYNEQFF. CDR3 DNA: TGTGCCAGCAGCCACCCGGGACAGCGCTCCTACAATGAGCAGTTCTTC.

This clonotype was counted at least ten times. This rearrangement joins TRBV6-5 to TRBJ1-5; 8 nucleotides agree with TRBD1. The CDR3 spans 13 residues. V gave up 4 bases and J gave up 12 bases; unmatched junction bases: 8. Per the germline V gene, CDR1 is MNHEY and CDR2 is SVGAGI. CDR3 region: CASSSAGTGLQHF. The CDR3 coding sequence is TGTGCCAGCAGTTCAGCCGGGACAGGACTCCAGCATTTT.

This clonotype was detected only a few times. The CDR3 DNA reads TGTGCCAGCAGCTTGTTATCATCGTCGGAGACCCAGTACTTC. This encodes CASSLLSSSETQYF. The chain combines TRBV7-2 with TRBJ2-5, with D uncertain. Germline V gene lookup returns CDR1 SGHTA and CDR2 FQGNSA. Trimming pared 3 bases from V and 5 bases from J, leaving 13 bases between. The CDR3 extends over 14 amino acids.